A few counts support the clone carrying this TCR beta chain. Unique molecular identifiers were incorporated into the prepared TCRbeta library. TCRdb fed the PCR reads into MiXCR, producing one record per CDR3 protein. The profile shows some 300,000 distinct CDR3 sequences, roughly a tenth of them singletons. The CDR3 spans 16 residues. V was clipped by 1 base and J by 0 bases, with 10 bases between them. The germline CDR1 and CDR2 sequences are KGHSH and LQKENI. This specimen comes from a study of T-cell reconstitution after alpha-beta-depleted transplantation in children. The source was PBMCs, collected before TCRalphabeta/CD19-depleted stem cell transplant. The J gene is TRBJ1-3, the V gene TRBV18; D unresolved. The TCR originated in a boy under two years old with acute myeloid leukemia, due to receive a stem cell transplant. The CDR3 region has the DNA TGTGCCAGCTCACCACGATCAGCCGCCTCTGGAAACACCATATATTTT. The encoded protein is CASSPRSAASGNTIYF.